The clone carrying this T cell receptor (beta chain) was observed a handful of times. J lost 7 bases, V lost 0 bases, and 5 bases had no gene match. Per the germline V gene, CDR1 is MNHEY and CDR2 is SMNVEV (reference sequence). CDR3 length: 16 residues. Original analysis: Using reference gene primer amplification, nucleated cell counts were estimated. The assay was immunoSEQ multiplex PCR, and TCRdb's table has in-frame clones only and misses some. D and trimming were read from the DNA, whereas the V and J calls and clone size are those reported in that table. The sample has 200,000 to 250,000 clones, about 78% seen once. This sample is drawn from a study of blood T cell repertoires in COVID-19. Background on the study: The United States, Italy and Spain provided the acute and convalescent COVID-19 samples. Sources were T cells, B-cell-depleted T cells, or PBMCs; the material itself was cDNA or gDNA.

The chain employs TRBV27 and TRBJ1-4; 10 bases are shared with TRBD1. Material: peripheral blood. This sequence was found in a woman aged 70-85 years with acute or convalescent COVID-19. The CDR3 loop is CASSLSSGTGVEKLFF. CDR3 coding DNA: TGTGCCAGCAGTTTATCGTCTGGGACAGGGGTTGAAAAACTGTTTTTT. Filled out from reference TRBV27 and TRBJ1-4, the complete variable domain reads EAQVTQNPRYLITVTGKKLTVTCSQNMNHEYMSWYRQDPGLGLRQIYYSMNVEVTDKGDVPEGYKVSRKEKRNFPLILESPSPNQTSLYFCASSLSSGTGVEKLFFGSGTQLSVL.